This is a list of T cell receptor beta chains from one sample in a study of blood T cell repertoires in COVID-19. The repertoire was sequenced with immunoSEQ multiplex PCR; TCRdb's copy has only in-frame clones and lacks some. Of roughly 150,000 clones listed, roughly nine tenths are singletons. The sequenced sample consisted of PBMCs or T cells enriched from blood (not recorded which). The receptors were gathered from a woman aged 40-49 years who had been exposed to COVID-19. Both conserved end residues are part of each CDR3. Fields, in order: J gene, D gene, V gene, clone size, CDR3 DNA, CDR3 protein. The D gene is left open where the match is weak. Rows give clone size only sometimes, using once, few, many, or a class for an expanded clone.

j_call: TRBJ2-1
d_call: TRBD2
v_call: TRBV5-4
clone_size: NA
cdr3_nt: TGTGCCAGCAGCTTGGGGGGAGGGCCTTTTAGTAATGAGCAGTTCTTC
cdr3_aa: CASSLGGGPFSNEQFF

j_call: TRBJ2-7
d_call: TRBD1
v_call: TRBV6-5
clone_size: NA
cdr3_nt: TGTGCCAGCACCCACGACAGGGGGGCCTCCTACGAGCAGTACTTC
cdr3_aa: CASTHDRGASYEQYF

j_call: TRBJ1-1
d_call: NA
v_call: TRBV27
clone_size: NA
cdr3_nt: TGTGCCAGCAGTCCAACCGGGGGGGGTGAAGCTTTCTTT
cdr3_aa: CASSPTGGGEAFF

j_call: TRBJ2-3
d_call: NA
v_call: TRBV5-1
clone_size: NA
cdr3_nt: TGCGCCAGCATGGCCGGCACAGATACGCAGTATTTT
cdr3_aa: CASMAGTDTQYF

j_call: TRBJ1-2
d_call: TRBD1
v_call: TRBV7-2
clone_size: NA
cdr3_nt: TGTGCCAGCAGCCCAGAAGGGGGCTCTAACTATGGCTACACCTTC
cdr3_aa: CASSPEGGSNYGYTF

j_call: TRBJ2-4
d_call: TRBD1
v_call: TRBV5-1
clone_size: NA
cdr3_nt: TGCGCCAGCAGCTTGGGACAGGGGAGTATTCAGTACTTC
cdr3_aa: CASSLGQGSIQYF

j_call: TRBJ1-4
d_call: TRBD1
v_call: TRBV6-5
clone_size: NA
cdr3_nt: TGTGCCAGCAGTTCCCCCATGGGACAGGGGGGGGAAAAACTGTTTTTT
cdr3_aa: CASSSPMGQGGEKLFF

j_call: TRBJ1-6
d_call: TRBD1
v_call: TRBV3-1/TRBV3-2
clone_size: NA
cdr3_nt: TGTGCCAGCAGCCGCGGACAGGGGGCAAAGAATTCACCCCTCCACTTT
cdr3_aa: CASSRGQGAKNSPLHF

j_call: TRBJ1-4
d_call: NA
v_call: TRBV11-2
clone_size: NA
cdr3_nt: TGTGCCAGCAGGCCGGGAGGTGCAACTAATGAAAAACTGTTTTTT
cdr3_aa: CASRPGGATNEKLFF

j_call: TRBJ2-7
d_call: NA
v_call: TRBV28
clone_size: NA
cdr3_nt: TGTGCCAGCCGGGAATTGGTGTCCTACGAGCAGTACTTC
cdr3_aa: CASRELVSYEQYF

j_call: TRBJ2-2
d_call: TRBD2
v_call: TRBV12-3/TRBV12-4
clone_size: NA
cdr3_nt: TGTGCCAGCAGGGGAGGGGCCGGGGAGCTGTTTTTT
cdr3_aa: CASRGGAGELFF

j_call: TRBJ2-2
d_call: NA
v_call: TRBV7-9
clone_size: few
cdr3_nt: TGTGCCAGCAGCTTAGTGGTCGGGGTAAACACCGGGGAGCTGTTTTTT
cdr3_aa: CASSLVVGVNTGELFF

j_call: TRBJ2-1
d_call: NA
v_call: TRBV3-1/TRBV3-2
clone_size: NA
cdr3_nt: TGTGCCAGCAGCCGAGATCTAGTTCATGAGCAGTTCTTC
cdr3_aa: CASSRDLVHEQFF

j_call: TRBJ2-1
d_call: NA
v_call: TRBV19
clone_size: NA
cdr3_nt: TGTGCCAGTAGTATTGAGCGGAATGGTGAGCAGTTCTTC
cdr3_aa: CASSIERNGEQFF

j_call: TRBJ1-5
d_call: NA
v_call: TRBV12-3/TRBV12-4
clone_size: NA
cdr3_nt: TGTGCCAGCAGCCTGTATAGCAATCAGCCCCAGCATTTT
cdr3_aa: CASSLYSNQPQHF

j_call: TRBJ1-1
d_call: NA
v_call: TRBV29-1
clone_size: NA
cdr3_nt: TGCAGCGGATTTCTAGGGAACACTGAAGCTTTCTTT
cdr3_aa: CSGFLGNTEAFF

j_call: TRBJ2-3
d_call: TRBD1
v_call: TRBV18
clone_size: NA
cdr3_nt: TGTGCCAGCCCCGGCTTCCCGGACAGGGAAGTCGATACGCAGTATTTT
cdr3_aa: CASPGFPDREVDTQYF